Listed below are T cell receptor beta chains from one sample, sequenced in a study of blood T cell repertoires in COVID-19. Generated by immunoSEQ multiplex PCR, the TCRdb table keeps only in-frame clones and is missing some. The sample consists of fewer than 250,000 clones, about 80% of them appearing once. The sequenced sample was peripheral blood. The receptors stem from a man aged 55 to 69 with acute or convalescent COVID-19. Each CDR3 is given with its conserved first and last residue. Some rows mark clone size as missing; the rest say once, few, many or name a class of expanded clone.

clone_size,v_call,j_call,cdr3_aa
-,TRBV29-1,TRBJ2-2,CSVEVGERGPGELFF
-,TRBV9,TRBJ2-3,CASSGIRTSGSTDTQYF
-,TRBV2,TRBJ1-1,CASSNRGPEAFF
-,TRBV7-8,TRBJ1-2,CASSLGGYGYTF
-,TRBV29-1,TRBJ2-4,CSVAKGGGDIQYF
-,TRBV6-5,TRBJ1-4,CASSYSDGGRGEKLFF
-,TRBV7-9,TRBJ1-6,CASSPGGGAANSPLHF
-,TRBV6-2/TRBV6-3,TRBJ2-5,CASSLMIGAQETQYF
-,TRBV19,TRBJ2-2,CASSSYGELFF
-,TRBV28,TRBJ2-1,CASSPHTGGKNEQFF
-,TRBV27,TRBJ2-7,CASSYGGPSSYEQYF
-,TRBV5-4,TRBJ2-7,CASSRAGGGVHEQYF
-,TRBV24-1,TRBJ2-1,CATSDGSGGYNEQFF
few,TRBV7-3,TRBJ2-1,CASSLRGGANEQFF
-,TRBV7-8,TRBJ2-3,CASSLERSRTQYF
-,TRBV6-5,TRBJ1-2,CASRFRGAGIGYTF
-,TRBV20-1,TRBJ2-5,CSASTSGGAEVTQYF
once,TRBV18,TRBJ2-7,CASSLGQGGYEQYF
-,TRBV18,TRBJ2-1,CASSPPSGGYNEQFF
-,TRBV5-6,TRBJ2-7,CASSLAASTHEQYF
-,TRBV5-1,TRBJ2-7,CASSLSRGATASYEQYF
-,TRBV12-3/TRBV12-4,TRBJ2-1,CASSFPFNEQFF
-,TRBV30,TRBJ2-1,CAWSGGVYKEQFF
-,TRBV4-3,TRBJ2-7,CASSQETTTYEQYF
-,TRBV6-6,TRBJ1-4,CASSPPPGTGNEKLFF
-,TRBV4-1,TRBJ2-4,CASSQARDRVGKNIQYF
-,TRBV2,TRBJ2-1,CASSESPSGGYNEQFF
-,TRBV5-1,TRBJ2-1,CASSLGTSEYNEQFF
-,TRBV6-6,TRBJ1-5,CASALGTVLNQPQHF
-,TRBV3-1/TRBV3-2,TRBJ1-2,CASSQLQGAGYTF
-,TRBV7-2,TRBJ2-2,CASSLVGSRNTGELFF
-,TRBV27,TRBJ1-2,CQGRIDGYTF
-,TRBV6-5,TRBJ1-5,CASRDRVNQPQHF
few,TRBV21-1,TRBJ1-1,CASSYGAETEAFF
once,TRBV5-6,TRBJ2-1,CASSLLILGTSTHLQFF
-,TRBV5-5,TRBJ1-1,CASRGLLGTEAFF
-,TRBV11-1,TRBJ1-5,CASSDTSNQPQHF
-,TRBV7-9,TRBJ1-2,CASSLAPGQANYGYTF
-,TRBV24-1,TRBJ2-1,CATSDLAGAYNEQFF
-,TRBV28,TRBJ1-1,CASSLPTREGAGTEAFF
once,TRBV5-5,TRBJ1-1,CASSLPSIVRGTEAFF
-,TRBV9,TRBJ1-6,CASSPRDRGGYNSPLHF
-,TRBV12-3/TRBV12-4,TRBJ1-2,CASTTTGAGYTF
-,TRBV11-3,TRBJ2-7,CASSLEYRPGIYEQYF
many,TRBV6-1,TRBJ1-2,CASSDQGGYGYTF
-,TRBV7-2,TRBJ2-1,CASSLARYYNEQFF
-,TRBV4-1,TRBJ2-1,CASSQEREVNNEQFF
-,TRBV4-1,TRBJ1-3,CASSQGSDRTNSGNTIYF
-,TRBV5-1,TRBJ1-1,CASSDRTGLNTEAFF
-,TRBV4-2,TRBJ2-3,CASSQGLRGGGGLTDTQYF
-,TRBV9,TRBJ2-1,CASSVLAGTYNEQFF
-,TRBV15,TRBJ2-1,CATSADRDLYNEQFF
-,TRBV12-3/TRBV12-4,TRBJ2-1,CASSPAYNEQFF